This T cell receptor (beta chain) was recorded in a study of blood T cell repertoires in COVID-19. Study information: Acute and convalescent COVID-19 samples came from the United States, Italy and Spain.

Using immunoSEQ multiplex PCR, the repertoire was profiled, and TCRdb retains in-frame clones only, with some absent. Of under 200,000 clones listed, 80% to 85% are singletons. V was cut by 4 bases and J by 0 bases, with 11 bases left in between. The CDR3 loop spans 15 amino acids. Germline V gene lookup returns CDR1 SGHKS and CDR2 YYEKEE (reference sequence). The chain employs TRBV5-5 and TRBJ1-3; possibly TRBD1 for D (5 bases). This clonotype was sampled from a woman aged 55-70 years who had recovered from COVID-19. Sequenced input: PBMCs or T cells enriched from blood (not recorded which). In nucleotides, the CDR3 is TGTGCCAGCAGCCCAGCAGGGCGCTCTGGAAACACCATATATTTT. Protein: CASSPAGRSGNTIYF.